This T cell receptor (beta chain) was documented in a study of T-cell memory formation after mild COVID-19. The CDR3 runs to 12 residues. From germline, CDR1 is SNHLY and CDR2 FYNNEI. V was pared by 6 bases and J by 5 bases, with 2 bases of the junction left unmatched. TCRdb redid the calling of the 5' RACE reads with MiXCR, one entry per CDR3 protein. This table has fewer than 300,000 distinct CDR3 sequences, about 20% appearing once. This clonotype has ten or more counts. This rearrangement joins TRBV2 to TRBJ2-5, with 8 nucleotides matching TRBD2. Sequencing was done on a sample of PBMCs or a T cell subset sorted from them (not recorded which). The source is a man between 18 and 35 years old who had mild COVID-19 (a few samples of this study predate the infection). Cell type and time point are not known. The CDR3 region is CASSGGRETQYF. CDR3 in DNA: TGTGCCAGCAGCGGCGGGAGGGAGACCCAGTACTTC. Using reference TRBV2 and TRBJ2-5 for the parts outside the CDR3, the full variable domain is EPEVTQTPSHQVTQMGQEVILRCVPISNHLYFYWYRQILGQKVEFLVSFYNNEISEKSEIFDDQFSVERPDGSNFTLKIRSTKLEDSAMYFCASSGGRETQYFGPGTRLLVL.